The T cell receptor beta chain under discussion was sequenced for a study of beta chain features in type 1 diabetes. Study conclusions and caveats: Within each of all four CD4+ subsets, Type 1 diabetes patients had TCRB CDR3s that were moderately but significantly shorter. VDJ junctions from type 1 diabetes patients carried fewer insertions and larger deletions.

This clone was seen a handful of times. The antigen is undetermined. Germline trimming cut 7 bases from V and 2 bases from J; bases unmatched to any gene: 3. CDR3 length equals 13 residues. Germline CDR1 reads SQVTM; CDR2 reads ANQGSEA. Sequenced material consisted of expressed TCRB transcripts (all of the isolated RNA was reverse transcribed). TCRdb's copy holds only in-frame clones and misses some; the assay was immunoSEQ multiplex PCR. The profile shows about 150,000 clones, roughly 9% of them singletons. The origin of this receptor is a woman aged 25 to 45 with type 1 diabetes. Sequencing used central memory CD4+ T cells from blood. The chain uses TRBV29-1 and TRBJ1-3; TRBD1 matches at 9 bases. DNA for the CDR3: TGCAGCGCCGGGGACAGGGCTGGAAACACCATATATTTT. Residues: CSAGDRAGNTIYF.